Shown below are 4 T cell receptor beta chains from a single sample sequenced in a study of cytomegalovirus exposure and HLA in healthy donors. The primer mix had 60 Vbeta and 13 Jbeta primers. Profiled with immunoSEQ multiplex PCR; TCRdb holds only in-frame clones, not every one. The sample consists of 85,000 to 95,000 clones, over 70% of them appearing once. Sequenced input: PBMCs. Receptor source: a man under 40 in good health and CMV-seropositive.

This chain uses TRBV9 with TRBJ2-2; TRBD2 agrees at 10 bases. Germline CDR1 is SGDLS and CDR2 is YYNGEE. This CDR3 contains 16 residues. Losses at the gene ends were 4 bases for V and 0 bases for J; bases not matched to a gene: 3. CDR3 protein: CASSPSGRSNTGELFF. CDR3 DNA sequence: TGTGCCAGCAGCCCTAGCGGGAGATCGAACACCGGGGAGCTGTTTTTT.

This chain joins TRBV7-9 and TRBJ2-1; no definite D call. CDR3 length equals 15 residues. The germline V gene has CDR1 SEHNR and CDR2 FQNEAQ (reference sequence). Trimming removed 1 base from V and 1 base from J, with 8 bases in between. The CDR3 coding sequence is TGTGCCAGCAGCTTAGTTTCTCTTTCCTACAATGAGCAGTTCTTC. Protein sequence: CASSLVSLSYNEQFF.

V gene TRBV4-1 combines with J gene TRBJ1-2; TRBD1 matches 11 bases. The germline V gene encodes CDR1 MGHRA and CDR2 YSYEKL. The J segment lost 7 bases and the V segment lost 3 bases, leaving 1 base of the junction unmatched. This CDR3 has 13 residues. CDR3 in amino acids: CASSQDRGRGYTF. The CDR3 DNA reads as TGCGCCAGCAGCCAGGACAGGGGGCGTGGCTACACCTTC.

The rearrangement uses TRBV6-1 and TRBJ2-2, with a possible D match to TRBD1 (5 bases). The germline V gene encodes CDR1 MNHNS and CDR2 SASEGT. CDR3 size: 14 residues. Trimming took 4 bases from V and 1 from J, leaving 7 bases between them. The CDR3 sequence: CASSAGQNTGELFF. The DNA of the CDR3 is TGTGCCAGCAGTGCAGGACAGAACACCGGGGAGCTGTTTTTT.